These T cell receptor beta chains were read from a single sample in a study of cytomegalovirus exposure and HLA in healthy donors. Method: immunoSEQ multiplex PCR; TCRdb's copy keeps in-frame clones and lacks some. The sample records 180,000 or so clones, about 77% being singletons. Sequenced: PBMCs. Receptors were obtained from a female donor in good health and CMV-seronegative. The CDR3 runs from the conserved cysteine through the conserved F or W. A D gene is named only where the DNA matches it firmly. Some rows have no size entry. The others give once, few or many, or a class for an expanded clone.

V: TRBV7-2
length: 15
D: -
J: TRBJ2-5
size: -
DNA: TGTGCCAGCAGCTTAGGACAGATCCCCCAAGAGACCCAGTACTTC
CDR3: CASSLGQIPQETQYF

V: TRBV10-3
length: 16
D: TRBD2
J: TRBJ2-1
size: few
DNA: TGTGCCATCAGTGTGATGGGGCGGGAGGGCTTAAATGAGCAGTTCTTC
CDR3: CAISVMGREGLNEQFF

V: TRBV28
length: 15
D: TRBD1
J: TRBJ2-1
size: -
DNA: TGTGCCAGCAACCCCGGGACAGGGGCCTACAATGAGCAGTTCTTC
CDR3: CASNPGTGAYNEQFF

V: TRBV9
length: 17
D: TRBD1
J: TRBJ1-5
size: -
DNA: TGTGCCAGCAGCCCCTCTGCCGGGACAGGGACGGGTCAGCCCCAGCATTTT
CDR3: CASSPSAGTGTGQPQHF

V: TRBV30
length: 15
D: TRBD1
J: TRBJ2-3
size: few
DNA: TGTGCCTGGGGCCACAGGGGCGCGAGCACAGATACGCAGTATTTT
CDR3: CAWGHRGASTDTQYF

V: TRBV2
length: 16
D: -
J: TRBJ2-6
size: -
DNA: TGTGCCGCTATAGGACAGATCTTCTCTGGGGCCAACGTCCTGACTTTC
CDR3: CAAIGQIFSGANVLTF

V: TRBV2
length: 15
D: -
J: TRBJ2-3
size: -
DNA: TGTGCCAGCAGTGATCGTCTAGGAGGCACAGATACGCAGTATTTT
CDR3: CASSDRLGGTDTQYF

V: TRBV2
length: 15
D: -
J: TRBJ2-1
size: -
DNA: TGTGCCAGCAGTGAGCTGGTGAGCTCCTACAATGAGCAGTTCTTC
CDR3: CASSELVSSYNEQFF

V: TRBV11-2
length: 14
D: -
J: TRBJ1-2
size: -
DNA: TGTGCCAGCAGCCCGAGACTAGCTAACTATGGCTACACCTTC
CDR3: CASSPRLANYGYTF

V: TRBV2
length: 13
D: -
J: TRBJ1-5
size: -
DNA: TGTGCCAGCAGTGGGGGACAAGATCAGCCCCAGCATTTT
CDR3: CASSGGQDQPQHF

V: TRBV28
length: 19
D: TRBD1
J: TRBJ1-1
size: -
DNA: TGTGCCAGCAGTTTATGGTCCCGGGACAGGTTGGGTATGAACACTGAAGCTTTCTTT
CDR3: CASSLWSRDRLGMNTEAFF

V: TRBV7-8
length: 15
D: TRBD1
J: TRBJ2-3
size: -
DNA: TGTGCCAGCAGCCAGGGACAGCCTAGCACAGATACGCAGTATTTT
CDR3: CASSQGQPSTDTQYF

V: TRBV6-1
length: 13
D: TRBD1
J: TRBJ1-2
size: once
DNA: TGTGCCAGCACGAGGACAGGGGTCTATGGCTACACCTTC
CDR3: CASTRTGVYGYTF

V: TRBV28
length: 17
D: TRBD2
J: TRBJ2-3
size: -
DNA: TGTGCCAGCAGTTCATCGATCGGACTAGCGGGAGCAGATACGCAGTATTTT
CDR3: CASSSSIGLAGADTQYF

V: TRBV28
length: 23
D: TRBD2
J: TRBJ2-3
size: few
DNA: TGTGCCAGCAGTTTAGCTGGGCAACAGGGCGCGATGCTAGCGGGAGGGCCGGTGGATACGCAGTATTTT
CDR3: CASSLAGQQGAMLAGGPVDTQYF

V: TRBV11-3
length: 16
D: -
J: TRBJ2-3
size: few
DNA: TGTGCCAGCAGCCCAAACGGGGGACGCCGCACAGATACGCAGTATTTT
CDR3: CASSPNGGRRTDTQYF

V: TRBV25-1
length: 12
D: -
J: TRBJ2-7
size: few
DNA: TGTGCCAGCAGTGAAGTAAGAGGCGAGCAGTACTTC
CDR3: CASSEVRGEQYF

V: TRBV7-2
length: 17
D: TRBD2
J: TRBJ2-7
size: -
DNA: TGTGCCAGCAGCTTCTTCCTAGCGGGAGTCACCTCCTACGAGCAGTACTTC
CDR3: CASSFFLAGVTSYEQYF

V: TRBV4-1
length: 16
D: -
J: TRBJ1-1
size: -
DNA: TGCGCCAGCAGCCAAGGTCGTGACACACTGAACACTGAAGCTTTCTTT
CDR3: CASSQGRDTLNTEAFF

V: TRBV19
length: 16
D: TRBD2
J: TRBJ2-1
size: -
DNA: TGTGCCAGTAGTATCGGGACTAGCGGGAGTAGGTATGAGCAGTTCTTC
CDR3: CASSIGTSGSRYEQFF

V: TRBV2
length: 15
D: -
J: TRBJ2-3
size: -
DNA: TGTGCCAGCAGTGAGACAGCTAAACGCACAGATACGCAGTATTTT
CDR3: CASSETAKRTDTQYF

V: TRBV25-1
length: 13
D: -
J: TRBJ2-1
size: -
DNA: TGTGCCAGCAGTGAATATAGAGGTGATGAGCAGTTCTTC
CDR3: CASSEYRGDEQFF

V: TRBV7-2
length: 13
D: -
J: TRBJ2-7
size: -
DNA: TGTGCCAGCAGCTTAGTCTCGGGTTGGGAGCAGTACTTC
CDR3: CASSLVSGWEQYF

V: TRBV5-4
length: 12
D: -
J: TRBJ2-1
size: -
DNA: TGTGCCAGCAGCTTGGACAGCAGGCAGCAGTTCTTC
CDR3: CASSLDSRQQFF

V: TRBV19
length: 17
D: TRBD1
J: TRBJ1-6
size: -
DNA: TGTGCCAGTAGTTCCGGGACAGGGAGAGCCTATAATTCACCCCTCCACTTT
CDR3: CASSSGTGRAYNSPLHF

V: TRBV7-6
length: 15
D: TRBD1
J: TRBJ1-2
size: -
DNA: TGTGCCAGCAGCTCGGGACAGGGCTCCAACTATGGCTACACCTTC
CDR3: CASSSGQGSNYGYTF

V: TRBV7-6
length: 19
D: TRBD2
J: TRBJ2-1
size: -
DNA: TGTGCCAGCAGCCCGGGGACTATAGCGGGGGGGAACTCGTACAATGAGCAGTTCTTC
CDR3: CASSPGTIAGGNSYNEQFF

V: TRBV7-6
length: 15
D: -
J: TRBJ2-7
size: -
DNA: TGTGCCCCCTCCCCGTCGCCCCAGGGCCCTTCCGAGCAGTACTTC
CDR3: CAPSPSPQGPSEQYF

V: TRBV18
length: 13
D: -
J: TRBJ2-7
size: -
DNA: TGTGCCAGCTCACCAGGCAGATCCTACGAGCAGTACTTC
CDR3: CASSPGRSYEQYF

V: TRBV7-9
length: 15
D: TRBD1
J: TRBJ1-4
size: -
DNA: TGTGCCAGCAGCTTAGAGGGCAGGGGGGCGGAAAAACTGTTTTTT
CDR3: CASSLEGRGAEKLFF

V: TRBV6-1
length: 16
D: TRBD1
J: TRBJ1-6
size: -
DNA: TGTGCCAGCAGTGAAAGAGGACAGGGGTTGAATTCACCCCTCCACTTT
CDR3: CASSERGQGLNSPLHF

V: TRBV6-5
length: 14
D: -
J: TRBJ1-1
size: -
DNA: TGTGCCAGCAGTCCAAGGGGTAGGTTGGCTGAAGCTTTCTTT
CDR3: CASSPRGRLAEAFF

V: TRBV5-1
length: 14
D: -
J: TRBJ1-5
size: -
DNA: TGCGCCAGCAGCTTGGAAGGTGGAGGTCAGCCCCAGCATTTT
CDR3: CASSLEGGGQPQHF

V: TRBV7-2
length: 12
D: -
J: TRBJ1-5
size: -
DNA: TGTGCCAGCAGCGATCCGGGGCAGCCCCAGCATTTT
CDR3: CASSDPGQPQHF

V: TRBV4-1
length: 16
D: TRBD1
J: TRBJ1-1
size: -
DNA: TGCGCCAGCAGCCAACCCGGACAGGGGGTAAACACTGAAGCTTTCTTT
CDR3: CASSQPGQGVNTEAFF

V: TRBV12-5
length: 14
D: TRBD2
J: TRBJ2-5
size: -
DNA: TGTGCTAGTGGTCCTAGCGGGAGGGCTGGGACCCAGTACTTC
CDR3: CASGPSGRAGTQYF

V: TRBV6-5
length: 14
D: TRBD1
J: TRBJ1-3
size: few
DNA: TGTGCCAGCAGTCCCGACAGGGGTGGAAACACCATATATTTT
CDR3: CASSPDRGGNTIYF

V: TRBV30
length: 19
D: TRBD2
J: TRBJ2-1
size: -
DNA: TGTGCCTGGAGTGTACGGTGGGCGACTAGCGGGATTTTTTACAATGAGCAGTTCTTC
CDR3: CAWSVRWATSGIFYNEQFF

V: TRBV28
length: 13
D: -
J: TRBJ2-2
size: -
DNA: TGTGCCAGCAGTCCTGAGGGAGGCGGGGAGCTGTTTTTT
CDR3: CASSPEGGGELFF

V: TRBV10-3
length: 15
D: TRBD1
J: TRBJ2-7
size: -
DNA: TGTGCCATCAGTGAAACGGGACAGGGGGACTACGAGCAGTACTTC
CDR3: CAISETGQGDYEQYF

V: TRBV4-3
length: 19
D: -
J: TRBJ2-7
size: -
DNA: TGCGCCAGCAGCCAAGATTTGATGGCGGGCTCTCCCTCCTCCTACGAGCAGTACTTC
CDR3: CASSQDLMAGSPSSYEQYF

V: TRBV6-7
length: 16
D: TRBD2
J: TRBJ2-7
size: -
DNA: TGTGCCAGCAGTTACTCGGGTGCGGGAGTTGAAGACGAGCAGTACTTC
CDR3: CASSYSGAGVEDEQYF

V: TRBV15
length: 15
D: TRBD1
J: TRBJ2-7
size: few
DNA: TGTGCCACCAGCAGAGAACCGGGACAGTCCTACGAGCAGTACTTC
CDR3: CATSREPGQSYEQYF

V: TRBV5-6
length: 15
D: TRBD1
J: TRBJ1-5
size: -
DNA: TGTGCCAGCAGCATCCGGGACAGCCCAGGAAAGGACCAGCATTTT
CDR3: CASSIRDSPGKDQHF

V: TRBV6-1
length: 13
D: TRBD1
J: TRBJ2-5
size: once
DNA: TGTGCCAGCACAATACAGGGGCAAGAGACCCAGTACTTC
CDR3: CASTIQGQETQYF

V: TRBV6-7
length: 14
D: -
J: TRBJ2-7
size: few
DNA: TGTGCCAGCAGCCTTCTTCGCGACAGCTACGAGCAGTACTTC
CDR3: CASSLLRDSYEQYF

V: TRBV27
length: 11
D: TRBD2
J: TRBJ2-7
size: -
DNA: TGTGCCACCGGACTAGCGGAGGAGCAGTACTTC
CDR3: CATGLAEEQYF

V: TRBV5-4
length: 15
D: -
J: TRBJ2-3
size: -
DNA: TGTGCCAGCAGCTTGGGTGGGGGCCGGGGAGATACGCAGTATTTT
CDR3: CASSLGGGRGDTQYF

V: TRBV6-4
length: 15
D: TRBD1
J: TRBJ1-4
size: -
DNA: TGTGCTCTCACACCTCCGGGACAGAGTAATGAAAAACTGTTTTTT
CDR3: CALTPPGQSNEKLFF

V: TRBV6-1
length: 14
D: -
J: TRBJ1-2
size: -
DNA: TGTGCCAGCAGTGAAGGAACAGTAATCTATGGCTACACCTTT
CDR3: CASSEGTVIYGYTF